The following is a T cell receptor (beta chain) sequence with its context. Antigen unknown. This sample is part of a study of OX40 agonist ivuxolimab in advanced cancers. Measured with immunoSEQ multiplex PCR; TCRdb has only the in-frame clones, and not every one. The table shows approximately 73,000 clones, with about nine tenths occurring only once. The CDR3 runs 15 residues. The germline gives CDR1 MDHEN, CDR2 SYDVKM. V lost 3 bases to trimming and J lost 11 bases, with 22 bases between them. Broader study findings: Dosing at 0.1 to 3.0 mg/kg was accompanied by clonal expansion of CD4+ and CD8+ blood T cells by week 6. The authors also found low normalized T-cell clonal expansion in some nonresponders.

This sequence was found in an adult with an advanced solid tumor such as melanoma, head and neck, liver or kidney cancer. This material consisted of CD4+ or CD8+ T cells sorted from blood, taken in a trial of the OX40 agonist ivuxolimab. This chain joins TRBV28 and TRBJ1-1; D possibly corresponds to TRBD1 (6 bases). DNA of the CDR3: TGTGCCAGCAGTTTCGAAGACAGGAACCCATCGCGGGCTTTCTTT. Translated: CASSFEDRNPSRAFF.